This is a list of T cell receptor beta chains from one sample in a study of OX40 agonist ivuxolimab in advanced cancers. Profiled with immunoSEQ multiplex PCR; TCRdb holds only in-frame clones, not every one. The sample carries some 80,000 clones, almost 85% recorded once. Here the sequenced sample was CD4+ or CD8+ T cells sorted from blood, taken in a trial of the OX40 agonist ivuxolimab. The origin of the receptors is an adult with an advanced solid tumor such as melanoma, head and neck, liver or kidney cancer. CDR3s include the opening cysteine and the closing phenylalanine or tryptophan. The D gene is left open where the match is weak. Expanded clones get a size class; other rows say once, few or many, or leave the size out.

D gene,V gene,J gene,CDR3 length,clone size,CDR3 protein,CDR3 DNA
-,TRBV19,TRBJ1-2,19,once,CASSGLDLLNQSPNYGYTF,TGTGCCAGTAGTGGCCTTGATCTCCTCAACCAGTCCCCTAACTATGGCTACACCTTC
TRBD2,TRBV7-6,TRBJ2-7,17,once,CASSLGPAGGYSYEQYF,TGTGCCAGCAGCTTAGGCCCAGCGGGAGGGTATTCCTACGAGCAGTACTTC
TRBD1,TRBV6-5,TRBJ2-6,15,-,CASRDRASGANVLTF,TGTGCCAGCAGGGACAGGGCCTCTGGGGCCAACGTCCTGACTTTC
-,TRBV14,TRBJ1-1,14,-,CASSQGRGDTEAFF,TGTGCCAGCAGCCAAGGAAGGGGGGACACTGAAGCTTTCTTT
TRBD1,TRBV30,TRBJ1-4,15,once,CAWSTGTGFNEKLFF,TGTGCCTGGAGTACCGGGACAGGGTTCAATGAAAAACTGTTTTTT
-,TRBV19,TRBJ2-3,11,-,CASSIADTQYF,TGTGCCAGTAGTATCGCAGATACGCAGTATTTT
-,TRBV4-1,TRBJ2-7,17,-,CASSRGGQVTAYYEQYF,TGCGCCAGCAGCCGGGGGGGACAGGTAACGGCCTACTACGAGCAGTACTTC
-,TRBV11-3,TRBJ2-7,19,-,CASSQLRYRFGQGRNEQYF,TGTGCCAGCAGCCAACTGAGGTATCGTTTCGGGCAGGGAAGAAACGAGCAGTACTTC
TRBD1,TRBV5-4,TRBJ1-6,15,-,CASSAGTGDNSPLHF,TGTGCCAGCAGCGCCGGGACAGGGGATAATTCACCCCTCCACTTT
-,TRBV30,TRBJ2-1,13,-,CAWSGGRFNEQFF,TGTGCCTGGAGTGGGGGTAGATTCAATGAGCAGTTCTTC
TRBD1,TRBV30,TRBJ2-7,15,-,CAWRPPGTGAYEQYF,TGTGCCTGGAGACCCCCGGGGACAGGGGCCTACGAGCAGTACTTC
-,TRBV15,TRBJ1-1,13,-,CATSNGGITEAFF,TGTGCCACCAGCAATGGGGGTATCACTGAAGCTTTCTTT
-,TRBV25-1,TRBJ1-1,16,-,CASGTHSGSMNTEAFF,TGTGCCAGCGGAACCCACTCCGGGAGCATGAACACTGAAGCTTTCTTT
TRBD2,TRBV13,TRBJ2-1,17,-,CASSFRSGKPIYNEQFF,TGTGCCAGCAGCTTCCGAAGCGGGAAGCCTATCTACAATGAGCAGTTCTTC
-,TRBV7-6,TRBJ2-7,18,-,CASSLGAPTVSGIYEQYF,TGTGCCAGCAGCCTGGGGGCACCTACAGTATCAGGGATCTACGAGCAGTACTTC
TRBD2,TRBV2,TRBJ2-7,14,once,CASDSGGRSYEQYF,TGTGCCAGTGATAGCGGGGGCCGGTCCTACGAGCAGTACTTC
-,TRBV5-1,TRBJ2-3,16,-,CASSFSSAGPTDTQYF,TGCGCCAGCAGCTTCTCCTCGGCGGGGCCCACAGATACGCAGTATTTT
-,TRBV18,TRBJ1-6,15,-,CASSPSTTRGSPLHF,TGTGCCAGCTCACCGTCGACAACGAGAGGCTCACCCCTCCACTTT
-,TRBV5-6,TRBJ2-1,14,-,CASSSDYEYNEQFF,TGTGCCAGCAGCTCGGACTACGAGTACAATGAGCAGTTCTTC
-,TRBV18,TRBJ2-7,12,once,CASSPRGNEQYF,TGTGCCAGCTCACCACGCGGGAACGAGCAGTACTTC
TRBD2,TRBV5-1,TRBJ2-1,16,-,CASSTTGLAYDNEQFF,TGCGCCAGCAGCACGACGGGACTAGCGTACGACAATGAGCAGTTCTTC
TRBD1,TRBV29-1,TRBJ2-3,15,-,CSAGDRGGSTDTQYF,TGCAGCGCTGGGGACAGGGGAGGGAGCACAGATACGCAGTATTTT
-,TRBV6-6,TRBJ1-4,16,once,CASSKGNIAIVEKLFF,TGTGCCAGCAGCAAGGGCAATATTGCGATAGTCGAAAAACTGTTTTTT
-,TRBV6-5,TRBJ1-1,14,-,CASSSTVVNTEAFF,TGTGCCAGCAGTTCGACAGTGGTGAACACTGAAGCTTTCTTT
-,TRBV4-3,TRBJ2-5,14,-,CASSQAAGEGTQYF,TGCGCCAGCAGCCAAGCGGCAGGAGAAGGGACCCAGTACTTC
-,TRBV30,TRBJ2-7,13,-,CAWSVSQTYEQYF,TGTGCCTGGAGTGTATCTCAGACTTACGAGCAGTACTTC
-,TRBV6-1,TRBJ1-5,14,-,CASSVEGRDQPQHF,TGTGCCAGCAGTGTAGAGGGTCGGGATCAGCCCCAGCATTTT
-,TRBV29-1,TRBJ1-4,14,-,CSVALHSTNEKLFF,TGCAGCGTAGCATTACACAGTACTAATGAAAAACTGTTTTTT
TRBD2,TRBV2,TRBJ2-2,17,-,CASSESRTSGRSGELFF,TGTGCCAGCAGTGAATCCAGGACTAGCGGGAGGTCCGGGGAGCTGTTTTTT
-,TRBV7-9,TRBJ1-3,14,-,CASSLWQGGNTIYF,TGTGCCAGCAGCTTATGGCAGGGGGGAAACACCATATATTTT
-,TRBV2,TRBJ1-5,14,-,CASSETGYFQPQHF,TGTGCCAGCAGTGAAACTGGGTATTTCCAGCCCCAGCATTTT
-,TRBV7-6,TRBJ1-1,15,-,CASSLAGDMNTEAFF,TGTGCCAGCAGCTTAGCTGGAGATATGAACACTGAAGCTTTCTTT
-,TRBV5-1,TRBJ1-1,17,-,CASSLARPGTEGTEAFF,TGCGCCAGCAGCTTGGCCCGGCCGGGGACGGAAGGCACTGAAGCTTTCTTT
-,TRBV4-3,TRBJ2-7,16,-,CASSPGPGHILYEQYF,TGCGCCAGCAGCCCAGGGCCGGGACACATACTCTACGAGCAGTACTTC
-,TRBV5-1,TRBJ2-2,15,-,CASSASPENTGELFF,TGCGCCAGCAGCGCTAGTCCCGAGAACACCGGGGAGCTGTTTTTT
TRBD1,TRBV28,TRBJ1-2,15,few,CASSPIDRGRDGYTF,TGTGCCAGCAGTCCTATCGACAGGGGGCGTGATGGCTACACCTTC
-,TRBV13,TRBJ2-7,14,-,CASSFGTSSYEQYF,TGTGCCAGCAGCTTCGGGACCTCGAGCTACGAGCAGTACTTC
-,TRBV18,TRBJ2-7,14,-,CASSPTEPPYEQYF,TGTGCCAGCTCACCAACGGAACCTCCCTACGAGCAGTACTTC
-,TRBV21-1,TRBJ1-4,13,-,CASSKEAREKLFF,TGTGCCAGCAGCAAAGAAGCTCGGGAAAAACTGTTTTTT
-,TRBV7-6,TRBJ1-1,13,few,CASTISVWGEAFF,TGTGCCAGCACCATTAGCGTTTGGGGTGAAGCTTTCTTT
-,TRBV4-3,TRBJ1-2,16,-,CASSQDDRPAYGSYTF,TGCGCCAGCAGCCAAGATGACCGGCCAGCTTACGGGAGCTACACCTTC
TRBD1,TRBV11-2,TRBJ2-1,15,-,CASSLDGTDFSEQFF,TGTGCCAGCAGCTTAGACGGGACAGATTTCAGTGAGCAGTTCTTC
-,TRBV7-2,TRBJ2-3,16,-,CASSLAAAISSDTQYF,TGTGCCAGCAGCTTAGCAGCCGCGATATCTTCAGATACGCAGTATTTT
TRBD1,TRBV6-5,TRBJ2-7,13,-,CASSPGQGNEQYF,TGTGCCAGCAGTCCGGGACAGGGGAACGAGCAGTACTTC
TRBD2,TRBV11-2,TRBJ2-3,16,-,CASSRGAGGLTDTQYF,TGTGCCAGCAGCCGAGGGGCGGGGGGCTTAACAGATACGCAGTATTTT
-,TRBV5-4,TRBJ2-1,14,few,CASSQPSSYNEQFF,TGTGCCAGCAGCCAGCCGAGCTCCTACAATGAGCAGTTCTTC
-,TRBV6-1,TRBJ2-7,13,-,CASRSGGAPEQYF,TGTGCCAGCAGATCCGGGGGCGCCCCCGAGCAGTACTTC
TRBD1,TRBV5-6,TRBJ2-1,16,-,CASSPGQGNSYNEQFF,TGTGCCAGCAGCCCCGGACAGGGGAATTCCTACAATGAGCAGTTCTTC
TRBD1,TRBV6-1,TRBJ2-2,16,-,CASSAQDRVGTGELFF,TGTGCCAGCAGTGCCCAGGACAGGGTGGGCACCGGGGAGCTGTTTTTT
TRBD2,TRBV4-3,TRBJ2-3,18,-,CASSQALGLAGLTDTQYF,TGCGCCAGCAGCCAGGCTTTAGGACTAGCGGGCTTGACAGATACGCAGTATTTT
-,TRBV9,TRBJ2-1,12,-,CASSVAMNEQFF,TGTGCCAGCAGCGTAGCTATGAATGAGCAGTTCTTC
-,TRBV6-1,TRBJ1-3,15,-,CASVEGLSRGNTIYF,TGTGCCAGCGTGGAAGGACTGAGTAGGGGAAACACCATATATTTT
TRBD2,TRBV18,TRBJ2-3,15,once,CASSPGTSGTDTQYF,TGTGCCAGCTCTCCCGGGACTAGCGGAACAGATACGCAGTATTTT
TRBD2,TRBV28,TRBJ2-1,16,-,CASSLLTSGSYNEQFF,TGTGCCAGCAGTTTGTTGACTAGCGGGTCCTACAATGAGCAGTTCTTC
-,TRBV7-2,TRBJ2-1,13,-,CASSLDPHNEQFF,TGTGCCAGCAGCTTAGATCCACACAATGAGCAGTTCTTC
-,TRBV18,TRBJ1-5,15,-,CASSPEGESNQPQHF,TGTGCCAGCTCACCAGAAGGGGAAAGCAATCAGCCCCAGCATTTT
-,TRBV25-1,TRBJ1-2,12,once,CASSELKGGYTF,TGTGCCAGCAGTGAATTGAAGGGGGGCTACACCTTC
-,TRBV7-9,TRBJ2-5,12,-,CASSPTAETQYF,TGTGCCAGCAGCCCCACCGCCGAGACCCAGTACTTC